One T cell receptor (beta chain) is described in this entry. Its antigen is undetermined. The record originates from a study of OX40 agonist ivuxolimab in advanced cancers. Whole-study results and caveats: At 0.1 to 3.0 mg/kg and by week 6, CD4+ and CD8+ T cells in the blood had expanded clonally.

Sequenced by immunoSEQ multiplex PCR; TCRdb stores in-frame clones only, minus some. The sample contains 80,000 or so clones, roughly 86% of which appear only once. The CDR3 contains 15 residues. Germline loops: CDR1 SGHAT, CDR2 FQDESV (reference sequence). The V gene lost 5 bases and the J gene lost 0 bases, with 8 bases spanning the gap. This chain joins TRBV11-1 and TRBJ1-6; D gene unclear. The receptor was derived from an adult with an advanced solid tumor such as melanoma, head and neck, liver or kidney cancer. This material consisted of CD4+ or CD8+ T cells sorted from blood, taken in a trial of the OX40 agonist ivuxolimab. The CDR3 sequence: CASSVGSSYNSPLHF. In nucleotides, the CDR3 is TGTGCCAGCAGCGTCGGGAGCTCCTATAATTCACCCCTCCACTTT.